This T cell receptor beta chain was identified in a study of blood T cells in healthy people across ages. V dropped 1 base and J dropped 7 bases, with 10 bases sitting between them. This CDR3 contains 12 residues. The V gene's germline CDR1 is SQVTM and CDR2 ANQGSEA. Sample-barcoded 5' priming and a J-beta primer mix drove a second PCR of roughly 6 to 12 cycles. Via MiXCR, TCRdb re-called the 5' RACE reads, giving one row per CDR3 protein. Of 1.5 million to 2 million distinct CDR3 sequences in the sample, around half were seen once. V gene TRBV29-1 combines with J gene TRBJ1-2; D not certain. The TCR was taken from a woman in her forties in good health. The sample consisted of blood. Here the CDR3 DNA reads TGCAGCGTTGAAGTTCCTGACCTTGGCTACACCTTC. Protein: CSVEVPDLGYTF.